This T cell receptor beta chain was retrieved from a study of shared clonotypes between healthy human individuals (dated by TCRdb to 2018 to 2020). Regarding the study in general: The cohort comprised a couple of women and a few men aged 18 to 49 years. Per donor, leukapheresis produced somewhere between about 0.9 and 9.5 billion PBMCs. To increase sequencing depth and limit assay-specific biases, different laboratories used diverse techniques to prepare libraries and sequence TCR repertoires. Blood TCR repertoires of roughly five healthy adults were deeply sequenced to estimate repertoire size and the extent of clonotype sharing between individuals. Per donor, three plates each were used for CD4 naive and CD4 memory, two for CD8 naive, and one for CD8 memory. Broader findings and caveats from the paper: Across a handful of donors, 5% to 6% of naive CD4, 3.5% of naive CD8, approximately 2.5% of memory CD4, and roughly 0.41% of memory CD8 clonotypes were shared. Naive subsets generally had larger estimated clonotype richness than memory subsets. Rarefaction of sorted-subset datasets indicated incomplete sequencing despite the large sequencing depth. Pairwise subsampling led to the expectation that sequencing depth would affect the degree of clonotype sharing among donors. Because the study included a small number of donors, the genetic and exposure-history diversity represented was limited. Compared with non-shared clonotypes, the clonotypes found in all four sorted-subset donors had higher generation probabilities. Sampling was restricted to blood, and TCR repertoires in tissue are likely to differ from TCR repertoires in blood.

CDR1 and CDR2 are read off the germline V gene as SGHAT and FQNNGV. V is pruned by 1 base and J by 2 bases, leaving 5 bases of the junction without a gene match. Counted from cysteine to phenylalanine, this CDR3 has 15 amino acids. Only CDR3 DNA remains: 45 bases, in frame from the first base. The donors were healthy, HIV-negative adults with no recently reported acute infections or vaccinations. All donors were Caucasian adults living in Nashville, Tennessee, USA. CD4+ T cells were enriched by magnetic negative selection, after which naive cells were positively selected on CD45RA and the negative fraction was taken as the memory subset. Blood was collected by leukapheresis, and PBMCs were isolated by Ficoll-Histopaque density gradient centrifugation and then cryopreserved in liquid nitrogen vapor phase. Purity and quantity of every magnetically sorted T cell population were checked by analytical flow cytometry. From each sorted fraction, genomic DNA was isolated and quantified by UV absorbance on a Nanodrop 2000c.

TCR CDR3 regions were amplified from genomic DNA by multiplex PCR using the deep immunoSEQ assay. Genomic DNA extracted from each cell subset was distributed evenly over all wells of several immunoSEQ 96-well plates, and each plate served as one replicate. For sorted subsets, each replicate PCR was loaded with approximately 190 ng genomic DNA, equivalent to 32,000 or so T cell genomes. The purified libraries were quantified using a Qubit 3.0 fluorometer, sized with a Bioanalyzer 2100, and then quantified again using the KAPA Library Quantification kit. A separate single-read 150-cycle Illumina NextSeq 550 flow cell was used to sequence each immunoSEQ 96-well plate. The paper's processing steps were these. Because the immunoSEQ output included only junctional sequences and no quality scores, the filtering could not be the same as the filtering used for full-length reads. To assign V/J genes and CDR3, sequences were annotated using PyIR, a Python wrapper for IgBLAST v1.9, with IMGT germline references. Reads were filtered out if the reads had weak V/J assignments (E-value above 1e-6), no CDR3, stop codons, out-of-frame junctions, or ambiguous translated residues. V3J clonotypes were defined as sequences sharing the same inferred V gene, J gene, and CDR3 amino acid sequence. To compute the percentage overlap between repertoires, the number of shared unique clonotypes was divided by the size of the smaller repertoire. Three approaches were used to assess repertoire richness: RTK rarefaction, the Chao1 estimator, and Recon v2.1 estimates of unobserved clonotypes. OLGA was used to compute generation probabilities for all TCRbeta clonotypes that the gDNA method yielded from a handful of donors. TCRdb carries this immuneACCESS record with in-frame sequences only. Its versions omit some clonotypes, under half of them owing to an unresolved V gene in the studies checked, with the rest unexplained. The V and J calls and clone size come from that table; D and trimming were worked out from the DNA. Present in this sample are hundreds of thousands of clones, around 72% of which were seen just once. About 2% of the sample belongs to the ten largest clones.

This clone was picked up a small number of times. Its antigen is unknown. Base qualities are not recorded, but no much larger clone differs from it by a single base. The sequence links TRBV11-2 to TRBJ2-7, and 7 bases in between align with TRBD1. Sequenced sample: memory CD4+ T cells sorted from blood. Explained via the paper, the cell subset or site label denotes: CD45RA-negative fraction. The receptor was isolated from a woman aged 25 to 45 in good health. In nucleotide form, the sequence is TGTGCCAGCAGCTTAGCCGACAGGGCCCCCTACGAGCAGTACTTC. Its product reads: CASSLADRAPYEQYF. The full variable domain, with segments outside the CDR3 supplied by the reference TRBV11-2 and TRBJ2-7 proteins, appears as EAGVAQSPRYKIIEKRQSVAFWCNPISGHATLYWYQQILGQGPKLLIQFQNNGVVDDSQLPKDRFSAERLKGVDSTLKIQPAKLEDSAVYLCASSLADRAPYEQYFGPGTRLTVT.